Listed below are T cell receptor beta chains from one sample, sequenced in a study of T cell repertoires in cytomegalovirus infection. For these TCRs, the target antigens are not known. TCRdb re-called the reads through MiXCR, storing one row per CDR3 protein. This table has approximately 1,000,000 distinct CDR3 sequences, roughly 31% appearing once. Here the sequenced sample was cultured CD8+ T cells from PBMCs, taken from culture after CMV antigen stimulation. The receptor source for this set is a human donor in good health (CMV status not recorded). Some clones in this sample may be carry-over from other donors' samples. Each CDR3 is given with its conserved first and last residue. The order of the fields is V gene, J gene, clone size, D gene, CDR3 DNA, CDR3 protein. D genes are given only for firm matches. Clone size is shown for a subset of rows, as once, few, many or a class of expanded clone.

v_gene: TRBV18
j_gene: TRBJ1-5
abundance: few
d_gene: NA
CDR3nt: TGTGCCAGCTCACAAGGACAGAGTTACAATCAGCCCCAGCATTTT
CDR3aa: CASSQGQSYNQPQHF

v_gene: TRBV7-2
j_gene: TRBJ2-1
abundance: NA
d_gene: NA
CDR3nt: TGTGCCAACAGCTTTTCGGCCAATGAGCAGTTCTTC
CDR3aa: CANSFSANEQFF

v_gene: TRBV12-3/TRBV12-4
j_gene: TRBJ1-2
abundance: few
d_gene: NA
CDR3nt: TGTGCCAGCTTTTCCTGGGGCGACGATGGCTACACCTTC
CDR3aa: CASFSWGDDGYTF

v_gene: TRBV4-1
j_gene: TRBJ1-5
abundance: few
d_gene: NA
CDR3nt: TGCGCCAGCAGCTACCGGGAACATAGCAATCAGCCCCAGCATTTT
CDR3aa: CASSYREHSNQPQHF

v_gene: TRBV6-5
j_gene: TRBJ1-4
abundance: NA
d_gene: NA
CDR3nt: TGTGCCAGCAGCTCCAGGTTCTTTAATGAAAAACTGTTTTTT
CDR3aa: CASSSRFFNEKLFF

v_gene: TRBV9
j_gene: TRBJ2-1
abundance: NA
d_gene: NA
CDR3nt: TGTGCCAGCAGCGGATCAGGGGTTAGCTCCTACAATGAGCAGTTCTTC
CDR3aa: CASSGSGVSSYNEQFF

v_gene: TRBV4-1
j_gene: TRBJ2-1
abundance: few
d_gene: NA
CDR3nt: TGCGCCAGCAGCCAAGATAGTTATGAGCAGTTCTTC
CDR3aa: CASSQDSYEQFF

v_gene: TRBV11-2
j_gene: TRBJ2-1
abundance: few
d_gene: TRBD1
CDR3nt: TGTGCCAGCAGCTCCGGAAGAAGACAGGGAGATGAGCAGTTCTTC
CDR3aa: CASSSGRRQGDEQFF

v_gene: TRBV7-9
j_gene: TRBJ2-2
abundance: NA
d_gene: NA
CDR3nt: TGTGCCAGCAGCCCCGACCCCCTGGGACCCGGGGAGCTGTTTTTT
CDR3aa: CASSPDPLGPGELFF

v_gene: TRBV3-1
j_gene: TRBJ2-2
abundance: many
d_gene: NA
CDR3nt: TGTGCCAGCAGCTTTCGTACCGAAGGCACCGGGGAGCTGTTTTTT
CDR3aa: CASSFRTEGTGELFF

v_gene: TRBV19
j_gene: TRBJ1-5
abundance: NA
d_gene: NA
CDR3nt: TGTGCCAGTAGTGGCAACACAGACAAACAGCCCCAGCATTTT
CDR3aa: CASSGNTDKQPQHF